This entry lists 32 T cell receptor beta chains sequenced from one sample in a study of T cell changes during pregnancy in multiple sclerosis (dated by TCRdb to between 2019 and 2020). The library relied on the immunoSEQ multiplex PCR assay. The table comes from immuneACCESS by way of TCRdb, which keeps in-frame sequences with V and J called. Part of the clones is missing from these tables; in studies checked, under half for an unresolved V gene and the rest for unknown reasons. Recorded for this sample are about 38,000 clones; 91% of them occurred a single time. The ten most abundant clones make up roughly 12% of the sample. The input for sequencing was CD8+ T cells from peripheral blood mononuclear cells, taken after pregnancy. Source of these receptors: a female donor with multiple sclerosis, enrolled in a pregnancy study.

This sequence joins TRBV9 and TRBJ1-2; D gene ambiguous. V was pared by 4 bases and J by 5 bases, with 15 bases between. The length of the CDR3 is 14 residues. Per the germline V gene, CDR1 is SGDLS and CDR2 is YYNGEE. The CDR3 coding sequence is TGTGCCAGCAGCCCAGACGGGAGACCGTATGGCTACACCTTC. Protein: CASSPDGRPYGYTF. The whole variable domain, filled in from reference TRBV9 and TRBJ1-2, reads DSGVTQTPKHLITATGQRVTLRCSPRSGDLSVYWYQQSLDQGLQFLIQYYNGEERAKGNILERFSAQQFPDLHSELNLSSLELGDSALYFCASSPDGRPYGYTFGSGTRLTVV.

The chain recombines TRBV9 with TRBJ2-1; 16 bases fit TRBD2. Looked up from germline, CDR1 is SGDLS and CDR2 is YYNGEE. The J segment lost 2 bases and the V segment lost 0 bases, leaving 8 bases of the junction unmatched. The CDR3 is 20 residues long. The CDR3 loop reads CASSVAGTSGGVAAYNEQFF. The DNA for the CDR3 is TGTGCCAGCAGCGTAGCCGGGACTAGCGGGGGGGTTGCGGCCTACAATGAGCAGTTCTTC.

This clone occurred once. The J gene is TRBJ1-6, the V gene TRBV14; D not certain. This CDR3 region has 17 residues. V dropped 1 base and J dropped 1 base, with 11 bases sitting between them. Germline CDR1 reads SGHDN; CDR2 reads FVKESK. CDR3 amino acids: CASSQGAGWSYNSPLHF. Here the CDR3 DNA reads TGTGCCAGCAGCCAAGGCGCGGGCTGGTCCTATAATTCACCCCTCCACTTT.

The gene calls are TRBV5-1 and TRBJ2-1, with 13 bases matching TRBD2. CDR3 size: 15 residues. Germline loops: CDR1 SGHRS, CDR2 YFSETQ. J lost 8 bases, V lost 4 bases, and 6 bases had no gene match. The CDR3: CASSKLAGGRDEQFF. Written as DNA, the CDR3 is TGCGCCAGCAGCAAACTAGCGGGGGGGCGGGATGAGCAGTTCTTC.

The rearrangement joins TRBV9 to TRBJ1-2, with 8 bases fitting TRBD1. Trimming took 2 bases from V and 3 from J; bases not matched to a gene: 3. The CDR3 consists of 14 residues. Looked up from germline, CDR1 is SGDLS and CDR2 is YYNGEE. CDR3 amino acids: CASSVGQGDYGYTF. The CDR3 DNA sequence: TGTGCCAGCAGCGTCGGACAGGGCGACTATGGCTACACCTTC. Filled out from reference TRBV9 and TRBJ1-2, the complete variable domain reads DSGVTQTPKHLITATGQRVTLRCSPRSGDLSVYWYQQSLDQGLQFLIQYYNGEERAKGNILERFSAQQFPDLHSELNLSSLELGDSALYFCASSVGQGDYGYTFGSGTRLTVV.

V is TRBV9 and J is TRBJ1-1, with D possibly being TRBD1 (6 bases). CDR1 and CDR2 (germline): SGDLS, YYNGEE. This CDR3 is 12 amino acids long. V gave up 3 bases and J gave up 8 bases, with 11 bases separating them. The CDR3 loop reads CASSGNREEAFF. CDR3 sequence (DNA): TGTGCCAGCAGCGGCAACAGGGAGGAAGCTTTCTTT.

The chain couples TRBV9 to TRBJ1-5, with TRBD1 matching over 8 bases. J gave up 4 bases and V 5 bases, and 5 bases lay outside the gene matches. The germline V gene encodes CDR1 SGDLS and CDR2 YYNGEE. This CDR3 spans 14 amino acids. The CDR3 loop is CASRSRQGNQPQHF. CDR3 nucleotide sequence: TGTGCCAGCAGGAGTCGACAGGGGAATCAGCCCCAGCATTTT.

The chain employs TRBV4-1 and TRBJ1-1; D unresolved. Per germline, CDR1 MGHRA and CDR2 YSYEKL. V was trimmed by 1 base and J by 1 base, leaving 10 bases between them. The CDR3 covers 15 residues. CDR3 sequence (DNA): TGCGCCAGCAGCCAAGCGTATACAGCGAACACTGAAGCTTTCTTT. This codes for CASSQAYTANTEAFF.

The rearrangement links TRBV6-1 to TRBJ1-2, with 7 positions matching TRBD1. The germline CDR1 and CDR2 sequences are MNHNS and SASEGT. V trimming: 6 bases; J trimming: 7 bases; junction bases outside the gene matches: 8. This CDR3 has 13 residues. The DNA for the CDR3 is TGTGCCAGCAGGGAGACAGGGTATAGTGGCTACACCTTC. Translating gives CASRETGYSGYTF.

This chain joins TRBV7-9 and TRBJ2-1; TRBD1 matches 8 bases. The CDR3 has 16 residues. Germline V gives CDR1 SEHNR, CDR2 FQNEAQ (reference sequence). With V trimmed by 5 bases and J by 2 bases, 8 bases remained unmatched. The CDR3 here is CASSPPTGAAYNEQFF. CDR3 coding DNA: TGTGCCAGCAGCCCCCCGACAGGGGCCGCCTACAATGAGCAGTTCTTC.

This rearrangement joins TRBV30 to TRBJ2-3; 7 positions match TRBD2. CDR3 size: 15 residues. Germline V lookup: CDR1 GTSNPN, CDR2 SVGIG (reference sequence). The trim removed 2 bases at V and 0 bases at J, leaving 5 bases unmatched. The DNA of the CDR3 is TGTGCCTGGAGTTGGGCGGGAGACAGCACAGATACGCAGTATTTT. The encoded protein is CAWSWAGDSTDTQYF.

The V call is TRBV30, the J call TRBJ2-3, with 9 bases identical to TRBD1. CDR3 length: 15 amino acids. The junction had 4 bases not matched to a gene; V was cut back by 1 base and J by 2 bases. From germline, CDR1 is GTSNPN and CDR2 SVGIG (reference sequence). This CDR3 is CAWSATGGFTDTQYF. As DNA, the CDR3 is TGTGCCTGGAGTGCGACAGGGGGTTTCACAGATACGCAGTATTTT.

The chain links TRBV9 to TRBJ2-1, with TRBD2 matching 8 bases. V shed 3 bases and J 4 bases; nucleotides not matched to a gene: 6. Germline V CDR1 and CDR2: SGDLS, YYNGEE. This CDR3 spans 15 amino acids. The CDR3 reads CASSAAGEGYNEQFF. The CDR3 nucleotides are TGTGCCAGCAGCGCAGCGGGAGAAGGATACAATGAGCAGTTCTTC.

The chain is built from TRBV2 and TRBJ1-5; 7 bases match TRBD1. Looked up from germline, CDR1 is SNHLY and CDR2 is FYNNEI. CDR3 length: 16 amino acids. V lost 2 bases to trimming and J lost 5 bases; unmatched junction nucleotides: 9. As DNA, the CDR3 is TGTGCCAGCAGTGAACCTCGGACAGGCGAACATCAGCCCCAGCATTTT. Its translation: CASSEPRTGEHQPQHF.

The CDR3 loop is CASKSTGAATNYGYTF. CDR3 DNA: TGTGCCAGCAAGTCGACAGGGGCCGCTACTAACTATGGCTACACCTTC. The gene calls are TRBV27 and TRBJ1-2, with 8 positions matching TRBD1. This CDR3 has 16 amino acids. V shed 7 bases and J 0 bases; nucleotides not matched to a gene: 10. In germline, CDR1 is MNHEY, CDR2 SMNVEV (reference sequence).

J is TRBJ1-4 and V is TRBV19; D uncertain. Germline V gene data show CDR1 as LNHDA and CDR2 as SQIVND (reference sequence). The CDR3 sequence is 15 residues long. V lost 1 base to trimming and J lost 3 bases, with 9 bases between them. DNA for the CDR3: TGTGCCAGTAGTATAGGGGCGCTCTCTAATGAAAAACTGTTTTTT. Amino acid sequence: CASSIGALSNEKLFF.

This clone occurred a few times. The V gene is TRBV28, the J gene TRBJ1-1, with D maybe TRBD1 (6 bases). The CDR3 extends over 13 amino acids. Germline-derived CDR1 and CDR2 are MDHEN and SYDVKM. The ends were cut back, 8 bases at V and 4 bases at J, with 14 bases in the middle. CDR3 amino acids: CASQETGSTEAFF. As DNA, the CDR3 is TGTGCCAGCCAAGAAACAGGGAGCACTGAAGCTTTCTTT.

This chain joins TRBV7-6 and TRBJ2-7, with 9 bases lining up with TRBD1. This CDR3 spans 16 amino acids. Trimming at V came to 5 bases and at J to 2 bases, leaving 10 bases not matched to a gene. Per germline, CDR1 SGHVS and CDR2 FNYEAQ. CDR3 sequence: CASSPKPGQGTYEQYF. In nucleotides, the CDR3 is TGTGCCAGCAGCCCCAAACCGGGACAGGGAACCTACGAGCAGTACTTC. The complete variable domain, with remaining parts taken from reference TRBV7-6 and TRBJ2-7, reads GAGVSQSPRYKVTKRGQDVALRCDPISGHVSLYWYRQALGQGPEFLTYFNYEAQQDKSGLPNDRFSAERPEGSISTLTIQRTEQRDSAMYRCASSPKPGQGTYEQYFGPGTRLTVT.

The chain recombines TRBV5-6 with TRBJ2-7, with TRBD2 as a possible D gene (5 bases). Per the germline V gene, CDR1 is SGHDT and CDR2 is YYEEEE. This CDR3 has 13 amino acids. Trimming shortened V by 5 bases and J by 2 bases, and 11 bases separated the two germline ends. The CDR3 nucleotides are TGTGCCAGCAGATCGGGGTTTGCCTACGAGCAGTACTTC. Translation gives CASRSGFAYEQYF.

The rearrangement links TRBV2 to TRBJ2-6; 7 bases match TRBD1. Germline trimming cut 4 bases from V and 1 base from J; bases unmatched to any gene: 4. CDR1 SNHLY and CDR2 FYNNEI come from the germline V gene. This CDR3 has 16 residues. This CDR3 is CASSVPRGSGANVLTF. DNA for the CDR3: TGTGCCAGCAGTGTTCCCAGGGGGTCTGGGGCCAACGTCCTGACTTTC.

The J gene is TRBJ2-1, the V gene TRBV2; 13 bases map to TRBD2. The V gene end was trimmed by 1 base and the J gene end by 4 bases; junction bases not matched to a gene: 4. CDR1 and CDR2 (germline): SNHLY, FYNNEI. This CDR3 contains 17 residues. CDR3 protein: CASSEGLAGGPYNEQFF. In DNA, the CDR3 is TGTGCCAGCAGTGAAGGACTAGCGGGGGGCCCGTACAATGAGCAGTTCTTC.

This chain uses TRBV5-6 with TRBJ1-3, with D tentatively TRBD1 (5 bases). V was clipped by 5 bases and J by 0 bases, with 15 bases between them. Germline V lookup: CDR1 SGHDT, CDR2 YYEEEE. The length of the CDR3 is 16 residues. The CDR3 region has the DNA TGTGCCAGCAGAAAAGGGGCAGGGATCTCTGGAAACACCATATATTTT. It yields the protein CASRKGAGISGNTIYF.

The chain recombines TRBV15 with TRBJ1-5, with D possibly being TRBD1 (5 bases). This CDR3 contains 15 residues. From germline, CDR1 is LNHNV and CDR2 YYDKDF (reference sequence). Trimming removed 5 bases at V and 6 bases at J, with 17 bases between. CDR3 protein: CATSHKGFLGQPQHF. The CDR3 DNA follows: TGTGCCACCAGCCACAAGGGGTTTCTCGGTCAGCCCCAGCATTTT.

This clone was seen just once. This sequence joins TRBV9 and TRBJ2-7, with D unclear. V shed 0 bases and J shed 1 base, with 8 bases lying between them. The CDR3 runs 14 residues. Germline values: CDR1 SGDLS, CDR2 YYNGEE. The CDR3: CASSVAPRSYEQYF. The CDR3, as DNA: TGTGCCAGCAGCGTAGCACCGAGATCCTACGAGCAGTACTTC.

V and J are TRBV28 and TRBJ1-2; D gene ambiguous. CDR3 length equals 14 residues. The germline CDR1 and CDR2 sequences are MDHEN and SYDVKM. V dropped 4 bases and J dropped 2 bases, with 11 bases sitting between them. For the CDR3, the DNA is TGTGCCAGCAGTTACCCGGTGAGCAACTATGGCTACACCTTC. Its protein product is CASSYPVSNYGYTF.

The gene calls are TRBV5-1 and TRBJ2-7; D is unclear. Germline V gene lookup returns CDR1 SGHRS and CDR2 YFSETQ. The ends were cut back, 1 base at V and 6 bases at J, with 5 bases in the middle. The CDR3 covers 11 residues. The DNA of the CDR3 is TGCGCCAGCAGCTTGAACGGCGAGCAGTACTTC. Translation: CASSLNGEQYF.

The V gene is TRBV19, the J gene TRBJ1-2; no reliable D call. Looked up from germline, CDR1 is LNHDA and CDR2 is SQIVND (reference sequence). The CDR3 spans 15 residues. Trimming stripped 9 bases from V and 5 bases from J, with 22 bases between. The CDR3 here is CASALHEESSYGYTF. Here the CDR3 DNA reads TGTGCCAGCGCCTTACATGAGGAGAGTAGTTATGGCTACACCTTC.

The V and J genes are TRBV9 and TRBJ2-1; TRBD1 matches at 10 bases. CDR1 and CDR2 from the germline V gene are SGDLS and YYNGEE. Trimming took 3 bases from V and 4 from J; bases not matched to a gene: 7. This CDR3 is built from 16 residues. The CDR3 nucleotides read TGTGCCAGCAGCGCCTCGGACAGGGGGAATTACAATGAGCAGTTCTTC. It codes for CASSASDRGNYNEQFF.

The V call is TRBV9, the J call TRBJ1-2, with D unclear. This CDR3 is 15 amino acids long. Between the trimmed V and J ends, which lost 0 bases and 2 bases, there was a span of 11 bases. Germline V gives CDR1 SGDLS, CDR2 YYNGEE. CDR3 region: CASSVESNLNYGYTF. The CDR3 DNA reads TGTGCCAGCAGCGTAGAATCGAACTTGAACTATGGCTACACCTTC.

V gene TRBV11-2 combines with J gene TRBJ2-1, with D perhaps TRBD2 (5 bases). The CDR3 is 13 amino acids. CDR1 is SGHAT, CDR2 FQNNGV, per germline. Deletions cut 5 bases from V and 8 bases from J, with 13 bases between. In nucleotides, the CDR3 is TGTGCCAGCAGCGGCGTTAGCGTCGATGAGCAGTTCTTC. Translating gives CASSGVSVDEQFF.

This chain links TRBV9 with TRBJ2-7; 9 bases map to TRBD1. V shed 5 bases, J shed 0 bases, and the junction held 6 bases outside the gene matches. Germline loops: CDR1 SGDLS, CDR2 YYNGEE. This CDR3 is 15 amino acids long. The CDR3 DNA sequence: TGTGCCAGCAGTACAGGGGGCTCCCGCTCCTACGAGCAGTACTTC. Protein: CASSTGGSRSYEQYF.

This clone was recorded once. The chain employs TRBV7-9 and TRBJ2-5; no clear D gene. Between the trimmed V and J ends, which lost 6 bases and 4 bases, there was a span of 15 bases. CDR3 length equals 14 residues. CDR1 SEHNR and CDR2 FQNEAQ come from the germline V gene (reference sequence). The CDR3 region has the DNA TGTGCCAGCAGATCGTACGTGAGAGGAGAGACCCAGTACTTC. Its translation is CASRSYVRGETQYF.